These T cell receptor beta chains were read from a single sample in a study of shared clonotypes between healthy human individuals. Here immunoSEQ multiplex PCR was the method, and the copy in TCRdb shows in-frame clones only, minus some. The table shows some 2,500,000 clones, with roughly 93% occurring only once. Source material: naive CD4+ T cells from PBMCs. The source of these receptors is a young man in good health. Some clones in this sample may be carry-over from other donors' samples. Each CDR3 is given with its conserved first and last residue. Each record gives: J gene, CDR3 length, V gene, clone size, D gene, CDR3 protein, CDR3 DNA. D genes are given only for firm matches. Not all rows give a size; the values are once, few, many and, for expanded clones, a class.

TRBJ2-7,11,TRBV4-1,-,-,CASSYHSEQYF,TGCGCCAGCAGCTACCACAGTGAGCAGTACTTC
TRBJ2-2,15,TRBV29-1,-,TRBD2,CSVEVAGGPNGELFF,TGCAGCGTTGAAGTAGCGGGAGGGCCGAACGGGGAGCTGTTTTTT
TRBJ1-1,13,TRBV6-6,-,-,CASRQGRNTEAFF,TGTGCCAGCAGACAGGGAAGGAACACTGAAGCTTTCTTT
TRBJ2-1,15,TRBV5-1,-,-,CASSLPRGSYNEQFF,TGCGCCAGCAGCTTGCCCCGTGGCTCCTACAATGAGCAGTTCTTC
TRBJ1-5,14,TRBV4-1,few,TRBD1,CASSLTGGEQPQHF,TGCGCCAGCAGCCTTACAGGGGGCGAGCAGCCCCAGCATTTT
TRBJ2-5,14,TRBV5-1,-,TRBD1,CASSSGQGAETQYF,TGCGCCAGCAGCTCGGGACAGGGAGCAGAGACCCAGTACTTC
TRBJ2-4,11,TRBV18,-,-,CASSQLNIQYF,TGTGCCAGCTCACAATTGAACATTCAGTACTTC
TRBJ1-2,12,TRBV9,-,-,CASSVDPYGYTF,TGTGCCAGCAGCGTAGATCCCTATGGCTACACCTTC
TRBJ2-1,14,TRBV11-3,-,TRBD2,CASSFSGSGYEQFF,TGTGCCAGCAGCTTTAGCGGGAGTGGCTATGAGCAGTTCTTC
TRBJ2-3,15,TRBV5-5,-,-,CASSLAGGATDTQYF,TGTGCCAGCAGCTTGGCTGGGGGGGCGACAGATACGCAGTATTTT
TRBJ2-7,14,TRBV2,-,-,CASSVDRSGGVQYF,TGTGCCAGCAGTGTCGACAGGTCTGGTGGGGTGCAGTACTTC
TRBJ2-1,14,TRBV18,-,TRBD2,CASSPGLAQGEQFF,TGTGCCAGCTCACCGGGACTAGCACAGGGTGAGCAGTTCTTC
TRBJ2-3,15,TRBV5-1,-,-,CASSPYSGYTDTQYF,TGCGCCAGCAGCCCGTATAGCGGCTACACAGATACGCAGTATTTT
TRBJ1-2,13,TRBV27,few,TRBD1,CASSFIGTGGYTF,TGTGCCAGCAGTTTCATCGGGACAGGAGGCTACACCTTC
TRBJ2-3,15,TRBV4-2,-,-,CASSQGRGPADTQYF,TGTGCCAGCAGCCAGGGGAGAGGGCCAGCAGATACGCAGTATTTT
TRBJ2-2,13,TRBV5-4,-,-,CASSSTETGELFF,TGTGCCAGCAGCTCAACTGAAACCGGGGAGCTGTTTTTT
TRBJ1-1,14,TRBV4-1,-,-,CASSQNLMRTEAFF,TGCGCCAGCAGCCAAAACCTTATGCGGACTGAAGCTTTCTTT
TRBJ2-7,13,TRBV4-3,-,-,CASSPRTRYEQYF,TGCGCCAGCAGCCCCCGAACCAGGTACGAGCAGTACTTC
TRBJ2-1,17,TRBV27,-,TRBD2,CASRLFSGLADYNEQFF,TGTGCCAGCAGGCTGTTCTCGGGACTAGCGGATTACAATGAGCAGTTCTTC
TRBJ1-1,16,TRBV7-9,-,-,CASSLLTDPANTEAFF,TGTGCCAGCAGCTTACTAACGGATCCAGCGAACACTGAAGCTTTCTTT
TRBJ2-3,14,TRBV7-9,-,-,CASSLGQSTDTQYF,TGTGCCAGCAGCTTAGGCCAGAGCACAGATACGCAGTATTTT
TRBJ2-5,13,TRBV18,-,-,CASSPARMETQYF,TGTGCCAGCTCACCAGCAAGGATGGAGACCCAGTACTTC
TRBJ1-1,15,TRBV7-9,-,-,CASSLVTGRNTEAFF,TGTGCCAGCAGCTTAGTTACAGGGCGAAACACTGAAGCTTTCTTT
TRBJ2-7,15,TRBV18,-,-,CASSPRLAAANEQYF,TGTGCCAGCTCACCAAGGCTAGCAGCAGCGAACGAGCAGTACTTC
TRBJ2-1,14,TRBV5-1,-,-,CASSFQGVVDEQFF,TGCGCCAGCAGCTTTCAGGGAGTGGTCGATGAGCAGTTCTTC
TRBJ2-7,16,TRBV28,-,-,CATLNGKTPWGYEQYF,TGTGCCACCCTTAACGGGAAAACCCCTTGGGGCTACGAGCAGTACTTC
TRBJ2-7,15,TRBV11-2,-,-,CASSLDPGGTYEQYF,TGTGCCAGCAGCTTAGATCCCGGGGGCACCTACGAGCAGTACTTC
TRBJ2-5,11,TRBV9,-,-,CASSARETQYF,TGTGCCAGCAGCGCGAGGGAGACCCAGTACTTC
TRBJ2-5,14,TRBV7-8,-,TRBD2,CASSPGTSPETQYF,TGTGCCAGCAGCCCAGGGACTAGTCCAGAGACCCAGTACTTC
TRBJ1-2,15,TRBV4-1,-,-,CASSQDPRVEFSYTF,TGCGCCAGCAGCCAAGATCCCAGGGTGGAGTTCAGCTACACCTTC
TRBJ2-1,15,TRBV7-3,-,-,CASSPESSSYNEQFF,TGTGCCAGCAGCCCCGAATCGAGCTCCTACAATGAGCAGTTCTTC
TRBJ2-4,16,TRBV28,-,TRBD2,CASSLGTSGTKNIQYF,TGTGCCAGCAGTCTCGGGACTAGCGGGACTAAAAACATTCAGTACTTC
TRBJ1-2,15,TRBV7-9,-,-,CASSLAIGVDYGYTF,TGTGCCAGCAGCTTAGCGATAGGGGTGGACTATGGCTACACCTTC
TRBJ2-5,14,TRBV7-2,once,-,CASSLLGHVETQYF,TGTGCCAGCAGCTTATTGGGGCATGTTGAGACCCAGTACTTC
TRBJ2-3,14,TRBV5-1,-,-,CASSLEGGTDTQYF,TGCGCCAGCAGCTTGGAGGGGGGCACAGATACGCAGTATTTT
TRBJ1-4,15,TRBV11-2,-,TRBD1,CASRPTGGPIEKLFF,TGTGCCAGCAGGCCAACAGGGGGCCCAATTGAAAAACTGTTTTTT
TRBJ2-2,15,TRBV7-6,-,-,CASSLAVTNTGELFF,TGTGCCAGCAGCTTAGCAGTTACGAACACCGGGGAGCTGTTTTTT
TRBJ2-7,13,TRBV7-2,-,TRBD1,CASSPGQGYEQYF,TGTGCCAGCAGCCCGGGACAGGGCTACGAGCAGTACTTC
TRBJ2-5,16,TRBV5-1,-,TRBD2,CASSLVGAGGQETQYF,TGCGCCAGCAGCTTGGTAGGGGCGGGAGGTCAAGAGACCCAGTACTTC
TRBJ2-1,15,TRBV9,-,TRBD2,CASSITSGSWNEQFF,TGTGCCAGCAGCATCACGAGCGGGAGCTGGAATGAGCAGTTCTTC
TRBJ2-7,16,TRBV7-9,once,-,CASSFPPRGGLYEQYF,TGTGCCAGCAGCTTTCCCCCCCGAGGCGGACTCTACGAGCAGTACTTC
TRBJ2-3,17,TRBV7-9,-,TRBD2,CASSHKGLKYSTDTQYF,TGTGCCAGCAGCCACAAGGGACTAAAATATAGCACAGATACGCAGTATTTT
TRBJ1-3,13,TRBV7-9,once,TRBD1,CASSPGQRNTIYF,TGTGCCAGCAGCCCGGGACAGAGAAACACCATATATTTT
TRBJ1-1,14,TRBV11-2,-,-,CASSLAGFSTEAFF,TGTGCCAGCAGCTTAGCAGGGTTTTCCACTGAAGCTTTCTTT
TRBJ2-7,14,TRBV11-2,-,TRBD2,CASSFSGALYEQYF,TGTGCCAGCAGCTTTAGCGGGGCCCTCTACGAGCAGTACTTC
TRBJ2-5,13,TRBV11-3,-,-,CASSLGGEETQYF,TGTGCCAGCAGCTTAGGAGGGGAAGAGACCCAGTACTTC
TRBJ2-7,14,TRBV2,-,-,CASSEGYRGGVQYF,TGTGCCAGCAGTGAAGGATACAGGGGCGGGGTGCAGTACTTC
TRBJ2-5,13,TRBV7-9,-,-,CASSLGTQETQYF,TGTGCCAGCAGCTTAGGGACCCAAGAGACCCAGTACTTC